This T cell receptor (beta chain) comes out of a study of T cells in Graves' hyperthyroidism and ophthalmopathy. Study conclusions and caveats: A model built on 13 V-J features separated ophthalmopathy from stable hyperthyroidism.

This clonotype was picked up many times. Antigen unknown. The CDR3 is 14 residues long. V was pared by 7 bases and J by 3 bases, with 8 bases of the junction left unmatched. Per the germline V gene, CDR1 is MDHEN and CDR2 is SYDVKM. Graves' hyperthyroidism qualified as stable when ophthalmopathy did not progress within 18 months. Patients were excluded because of uncontrolled infection, other autoimmune disease, pregnancy or lactation. The TCR beta CDR3 regions underwent amplification using RNA transcripts as the source. First-round RT-PCR targeting the TCR CDR3 was performed with the HTBI primer set. TCRdb analysed the multiplex PCR reads with MiXCR anew, one entry per CDR3 protein. The sample lists about 360,000 distinct CDR3 sequences; approximately 13% were seen once.

This TCR derives from a woman between 18 and 29 years old with Graves' hyperthyroidism. Sequencing was carried out using blood. V gene TRBV28 combines with J gene TRBJ2-7, with 8 bases that match TRBD1. DNA of the CDR3: TGTGCCAGCACTTCCGGGACAGGCCTCTACGAGCAGTACTTC. It yields the protein CASTSGTGLYEQYF.